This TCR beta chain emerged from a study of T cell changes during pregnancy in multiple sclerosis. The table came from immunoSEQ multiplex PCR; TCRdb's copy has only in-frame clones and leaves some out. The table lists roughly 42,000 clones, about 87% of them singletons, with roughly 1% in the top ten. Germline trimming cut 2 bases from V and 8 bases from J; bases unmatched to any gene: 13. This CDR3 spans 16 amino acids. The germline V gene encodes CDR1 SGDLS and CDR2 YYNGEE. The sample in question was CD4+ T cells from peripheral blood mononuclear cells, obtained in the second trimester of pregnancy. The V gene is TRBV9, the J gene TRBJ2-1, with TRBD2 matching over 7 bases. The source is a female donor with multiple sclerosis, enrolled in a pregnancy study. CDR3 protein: CASSVGGRSPLDEQFF. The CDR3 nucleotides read TGTGCCAGCAGCGTTGGCGGGAGATCCCCATTGGATGAGCAGTTCTTC. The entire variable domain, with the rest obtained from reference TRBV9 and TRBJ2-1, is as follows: DSGVTQTPKHLITATGQRVTLRCSPRSGDLSVYWYQQSLDQGLQFLIQYYNGEERAKGNILERFSAQQFPDLHSELNLSSLELGDSALYFCASSVGGRSPLDEQFFGPGTRLTVL.